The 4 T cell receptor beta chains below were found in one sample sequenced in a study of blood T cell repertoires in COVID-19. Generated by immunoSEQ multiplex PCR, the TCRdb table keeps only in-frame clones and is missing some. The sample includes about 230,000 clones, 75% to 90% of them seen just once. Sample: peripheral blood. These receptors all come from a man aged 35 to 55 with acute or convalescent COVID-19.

CDR3 protein: CASSPLGQPQHF. The CDR3 nucleotides read TGTGCCAGCAGTCCCCTCGGTCAGCCCCAGCATTTT. The chain employs TRBV12-3 or TRBV12-4 and TRBJ1-5; the D is unclear. This CDR3 contains 12 residues. V was clipped by 5 bases and J by 6 bases, with 8 bases between them.

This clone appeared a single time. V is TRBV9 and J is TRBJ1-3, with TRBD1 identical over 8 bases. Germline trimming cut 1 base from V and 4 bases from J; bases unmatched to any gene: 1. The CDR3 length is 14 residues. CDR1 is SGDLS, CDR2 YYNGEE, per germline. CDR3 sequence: CASSVQGAGNTIYF. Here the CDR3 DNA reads TGTGCCAGCAGCGTACAGGGGGCCGGAAACACCATATATTTT.

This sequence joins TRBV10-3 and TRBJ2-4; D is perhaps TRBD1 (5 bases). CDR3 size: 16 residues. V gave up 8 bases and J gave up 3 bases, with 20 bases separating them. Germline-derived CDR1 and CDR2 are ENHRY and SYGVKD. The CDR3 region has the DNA TGTGCCATCGCTAGTTCACAGGTTAAAGGCAAAAACATTCAGTACTTC. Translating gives CAIASSQVKGKNIQYF.

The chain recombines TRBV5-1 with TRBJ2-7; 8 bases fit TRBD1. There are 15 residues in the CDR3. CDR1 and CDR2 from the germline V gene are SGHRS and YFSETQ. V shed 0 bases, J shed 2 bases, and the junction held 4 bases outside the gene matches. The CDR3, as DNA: TGCGCCAGCAGCTTGGAAGGGACAGGAGCCTACGAGCAGTACTTC. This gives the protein CASSLEGTGAYEQYF.